The clone carrying this TCR beta chain has just a few counts. Its antigen is still unknown. The CDR3 spans 12 residues. V was pared by 7 bases and J by 6 bases, with 10 bases between. Germline CDR1 is LNHDA and CDR2 is SQIVND (reference sequence). These data come from a study of beta chain features in type 1 diabetes. Whole-study findings and limits: Reduced insertions and increased deletions marked VDJ junctions in type 1 diabetes patients. The similarity of naive, central memory and Treg TCRB repertoires appeared greater among patients than among healthy donors. Shortening of TCRB CDR3s, moderate but significant, appeared in all four CD4+ subsets of Type 1 diabetes patients.

Expressed TCRB transcripts were sequenced, since all the RNA that had been isolated was reverse transcribed. Naive, central memory and regulatory T cell samples produced a mean of about 3.4 million reads. TCRdb's copy holds only in-frame clones and misses some; the assay was immunoSEQ multiplex PCR. The sample includes some 640,000 clones, roughly an eighth of them seen just once. What was sequenced was naive CD4+ T cells from blood. This sequence originates from a young man with type 1 diabetes. This chain connects TRBV19 to TRBJ2-1; TRBD2 is a possible D gene (5 bases). CDR3 loop: CASNDYRNEQFF. The CDR3 DNA is TGTGCCAGTAATGACTATCGCAATGAGCAGTTCTTC.